This is a list of T cell receptor beta chains from one sample in a study of cytomegalovirus exposure and HLA in healthy donors. Profiling relied on immunoSEQ multiplex PCR, and the TCRdb table lists in-frame clones only, not all of them. The repertoire holds about 220,000 clones, with under 80% as singletons. The sequenced sample consisted of PBMCs. These receptors all come from a woman in her 30s in good health and CMV-seronegative. Both conserved end residues are part of each CDR3. Fields, in order: V gene, clone size, J gene, D gene, CDR3 DNA, CDR3 protein. The D gene is left open where the match is weak. Size is omitted from some rows. Given values are once, few, many or a class for expanded clones.

v_call: TRBV29-1; clone_size: once; j_call: TRBJ1-2; d_call: TRBD1; cdr3_nt: TGCAGTGTTGAAGATTCAGGGGGCTTGAGAGGCTACACCTTC; cdr3_aa: CSVEDSGGLRGYTF
v_call: TRBV2; clone_size: few; j_call: TRBJ1-5; d_call: NA; cdr3_nt: TGTGCCAGCAGATTTCATGGGCCATATAGCAATCAGCCCCAGCATTTT; cdr3_aa: CASRFHGPYSNQPQHF
v_call: TRBV29-1; clone_size: NA; j_call: TRBJ2-7; d_call: TRBD1; cdr3_nt: TGCAGCGTTGAGACAGGGACCTACGAGCAGTACTTC; cdr3_aa: CSVETGTYEQYF
v_call: TRBV6-6; clone_size: NA; j_call: TRBJ2-1; d_call: TRBD1; cdr3_nt: TGTGCCAGCAGGGTGACAGGGGGAGTGGATGAGCAGTTCTTC; cdr3_aa: CASRVTGGVDEQFF
v_call: TRBV19; clone_size: NA; j_call: TRBJ2-4; d_call: NA; cdr3_nt: TGTGCCAGTAATCAGGCAGGTGGTAGGAACATTCAGTACTTC; cdr3_aa: CASNQAGGRNIQYF
v_call: TRBV30; clone_size: NA; j_call: TRBJ1-6; d_call: TRBD1; cdr3_nt: TGTGCTCTTTCCGGGACAGGGAATTCACCCCTCCACTTT; cdr3_aa: CALSGTGNSPLHF
v_call: TRBV5-1; clone_size: few; j_call: TRBJ2-3; d_call: NA; cdr3_nt: TGCGCCAGCAGCCCCGAGGGGGGGGCAGGAGATACGCAGTATTTT; cdr3_aa: CASSPEGGAGDTQYF
v_call: TRBV2; clone_size: NA; j_call: TRBJ2-3; d_call: NA; cdr3_nt: TGTGCTACTCAGGGGCTCACAGATACGCAGTATTTT; cdr3_aa: CATQGLTDTQYF
v_call: TRBV7-9; clone_size: few; j_call: TRBJ1-1; d_call: TRBD1; cdr3_nt: TGTGCCAGCAGCCTGACAGGGGGCACTGAAGCTTTCTTT; cdr3_aa: CASSLTGGTEAFF
v_call: TRBV19; clone_size: NA; j_call: TRBJ2-7; d_call: NA; cdr3_nt: TGTGCCAGTAGTTCAACGACACGTTCCTACGAGCAGTACTTC; cdr3_aa: CASSSTTRSYEQYF
v_call: TRBV7-9; clone_size: NA; j_call: TRBJ2-1; d_call: TRBD2; cdr3_nt: TGTGCCAGCAGCCCACCTACAGCGGGGTTATACAATGAGCAGTTCTTC; cdr3_aa: CASSPPTAGLYNEQFF
v_call: TRBV7-6; clone_size: NA; j_call: TRBJ2-3; d_call: NA; cdr3_nt: TGTGCCAGCAGCTCCGGGGGGAGTAGGGGGGATACGCAGTATTTT; cdr3_aa: CASSSGGSRGDTQYF
v_call: TRBV6-1; clone_size: NA; j_call: TRBJ2-5; d_call: TRBD1; cdr3_nt: TGTGCCAGCAGCTCGACAGGGTTGGGAGAGACCCAGTACTTC; cdr3_aa: CASSSTGLGETQYF
v_call: TRBV7-3; clone_size: NA; j_call: TRBJ1-2; d_call: NA; cdr3_nt: TGTGCCAGCAGCCGATCTTACCTGCTCACTAAGACCTTC; cdr3_aa: CASSRSYLLTKTF
v_call: TRBV6-5; clone_size: NA; j_call: TRBJ1-1; d_call: NA; cdr3_nt: TGTGCCAGCAGTTACGGCGGCGCGGGGACTGAAGCTTTCTTT; cdr3_aa: CASSYGGAGTEAFF
v_call: TRBV6-6; clone_size: NA; j_call: TRBJ2-7; d_call: TRBD2; cdr3_nt: TGTGCCAGCAAGCTCTTAGCGGGAGAGCCCTACGAGCAGTACTTC; cdr3_aa: CASKLLAGEPYEQYF
v_call: TRBV19; clone_size: few; j_call: TRBJ1-5; d_call: NA; cdr3_nt: TGTGCCAGTAGTATAGATGCGGGGACGGGCGGCAATCAGCCCCAGCATTTT; cdr3_aa: CASSIDAGTGGNQPQHF
v_call: TRBV6-1; clone_size: NA; j_call: TRBJ2-7; d_call: NA; cdr3_nt: TGTGCCAGCAGTACGGTCTACGAGCAGTACTTC; cdr3_aa: CASSTVYEQYF
v_call: TRBV5-1; clone_size: NA; j_call: TRBJ2-5; d_call: TRBD2; cdr3_nt: TGCGCCAGCAGCTATCCCCTTCTGGATAAAGCGGGGCTAGCAGAGACCCAGTACTTC; cdr3_aa: CASSYPLLDKAGLAETQYF
v_call: TRBV27; clone_size: few; j_call: TRBJ1-2; d_call: TRBD1; cdr3_nt: TGTGCCAGCAGTACTCGACAGGGGAACTATGGCTACACCTTC; cdr3_aa: CASSTRQGNYGYTF
v_call: TRBV5-5; clone_size: NA; j_call: TRBJ2-5; d_call: NA; cdr3_nt: TGTGCCAGCAGCCGGACTGCGTACCAAGAGACCCAGTACTTC; cdr3_aa: CASSRTAYQETQYF
v_call: TRBV6-1; clone_size: NA; j_call: TRBJ2-1; d_call: TRBD2; cdr3_nt: TGTGCCAGCAATGGTTCTAGCGGGGGTCACAATGAGCAGTTCTTC; cdr3_aa: CASNGSSGGHNEQFF
v_call: TRBV6-5; clone_size: NA; j_call: TRBJ1-2; d_call: TRBD1; cdr3_nt: TGTGCCAGCAGTTACTTTCTGACAGGGCGAGGCTACACCTTC; cdr3_aa: CASSYFLTGRGYTF
v_call: TRBV5-1; clone_size: NA; j_call: TRBJ2-5; d_call: TRBD2; cdr3_nt: TGCGCCAGCACCCCCGGGAGGGCCAGAGAGACCCAGTACTTC; cdr3_aa: CASTPGRARETQYF
v_call: TRBV2; clone_size: once; j_call: TRBJ2-7; d_call: TRBD1; cdr3_nt: TGTGCCAGCAGGAGGGGCAGGGGGCTATACGAGCAGTACTTC; cdr3_aa: CASRRGRGLYEQYF
v_call: TRBV5-4; clone_size: NA; j_call: TRBJ1-1; d_call: NA; cdr3_nt: TGTGCCAGCAGCTTACAGGGACGGGATGGGGAGACTGAAGCTTTCTTT; cdr3_aa: CASSLQGRDGETEAFF
v_call: TRBV7-9; clone_size: NA; j_call: TRBJ1-2; d_call: TRBD1; cdr3_nt: TGTGCCAGCAGCCGGCACTCAGGGGGCCATGGCTACACCTTC; cdr3_aa: CASSRHSGGHGYTF
v_call: TRBV5-4; clone_size: once; j_call: TRBJ1-1; d_call: TRBD1; cdr3_nt: TGTGCCAGCAGCTTGGATAAGACAGGGCTGGCGACTGAAGCTTTCTTT; cdr3_aa: CASSLDKTGLATEAFF
v_call: TRBV4-1; clone_size: NA; j_call: TRBJ1-3; d_call: NA; cdr3_nt: TGCGCCAGCAGCCAAGGCGCTGGAAACACCATATATTTT; cdr3_aa: CASSQGAGNTIYF
v_call: TRBV27; clone_size: NA; j_call: TRBJ2-7; d_call: NA; cdr3_nt: TGTGCCAGCAGTTTGAGCTGGACAGATGCCTACGAGCAGTACTTC; cdr3_aa: CASSLSWTDAYEQYF
v_call: TRBV15; clone_size: NA; j_call: TRBJ2-1; d_call: TRBD2; cdr3_nt: TGTGCCAGCAGCAGGGTCCAGGGGAGTAGCGGGAGTGACAATGAGCAGTTCTTC; cdr3_aa: CASSRVQGSSGSDNEQFF
v_call: TRBV2; clone_size: few; j_call: TRBJ1-4; d_call: NA; cdr3_nt: TGTGCCAGCAGTGAAGCGAACAGTAGGAATGAAAAACTGTTTTTT; cdr3_aa: CASSEANSRNEKLFF
v_call: TRBV7-2; clone_size: NA; j_call: TRBJ1-4; d_call: NA; cdr3_nt: TGTGCCAGCAGCCTGACGACAGGAGTCGGCGAAAAACTGTTTTTT; cdr3_aa: CASSLTTGVGEKLFF
v_call: TRBV6-6; clone_size: NA; j_call: TRBJ2-6; d_call: NA; cdr3_nt: TGTGCCAGCAGTTCTCCGCGGACTGGGGCCAACGTCCTGACTTTC; cdr3_aa: CASSSPRTGANVLTF
v_call: TRBV12-5; clone_size: once; j_call: TRBJ2-3; d_call: NA; cdr3_nt: TGTGCTAGTGGTTTGGTACCAACAGCAGATACGCAGTATTTT; cdr3_aa: CASGLVPTADTQYF
v_call: TRBV6-4; clone_size: NA; j_call: TRBJ2-1; d_call: TRBD2; cdr3_nt: TGTGCCAGCAGCCCTAGCGGGGGCTCCTACAATGAGCAGTTCTTC; cdr3_aa: CASSPSGGSYNEQFF
v_call: TRBV6-6; clone_size: NA; j_call: TRBJ2-7; d_call: NA; cdr3_nt: TGTGCCAGCATGAATAGCGTTACCTACGAGCAGTACTTC; cdr3_aa: CASMNSVTYEQYF
v_call: TRBV7-8; clone_size: once; j_call: TRBJ2-3; d_call: TRBD2; cdr3_nt: TGTGCCAGCAGCGGCCGACTAGCGGGGACCTTCACAGATACGCAGTATTTT; cdr3_aa: CASSGRLAGTFTDTQYF
v_call: TRBV9; clone_size: NA; j_call: TRBJ2-3; d_call: TRBD2; cdr3_nt: TGTGCCAGCAGCGCCGGGGGGTACACAGATACGCAGTATTTT; cdr3_aa: CASSAGGYTDTQYF
v_call: TRBV5-1; clone_size: NA; j_call: TRBJ2-7; d_call: TRBD2; cdr3_nt: TGCGCCAGCAGCGCACAAATCTCTAGCGGGAGTGGGACGGGGGAGCAGTACTTC; cdr3_aa: CASSAQISSGSGTGEQYF
v_call: TRBV15; clone_size: NA; j_call: TRBJ2-6; d_call: NA; cdr3_nt: TGTGCCACCAGCAGCCCCAGGGCTCCGAGTACTGGGGCCAACGTCCTGACTTTC; cdr3_aa: CATSSPRAPSTGANVLTF
v_call: TRBV6-5; clone_size: few; j_call: TRBJ2-7; d_call: TRBD1; cdr3_nt: TGTGCCAGCAGTGAGGGGGCTGAATACGAGCAGTACTTC; cdr3_aa: CASSEGAEYEQYF
v_call: TRBV2; clone_size: NA; j_call: TRBJ1-5; d_call: TRBD1; cdr3_nt: TGTGCCAGCAGGAGTCAATTGGACAGGGGGCGGTTAAGCAATCAGCCCCAGCATTTT; cdr3_aa: CASRSQLDRGRLSNQPQHF
v_call: TRBV19; clone_size: NA; j_call: TRBJ1-3; d_call: NA; cdr3_nt: TGTGCCGGTAGTATAGGAGGGCGGAGGACTGGAAACACCATATATTTT; cdr3_aa: CAGSIGGRRTGNTIYF
v_call: TRBV12-5; clone_size: NA; j_call: TRBJ1-1; d_call: NA; cdr3_nt: TGTGCTAGTGGTTTGCTAACAGGAATCCACATGAACACTGAAGCTTTCTTT; cdr3_aa: CASGLLTGIHMNTEAFF
v_call: TRBV5-1; clone_size: NA; j_call: TRBJ2-5; d_call: TRBD2; cdr3_nt: TGCGCCAGCAGCTCGCAGTGGGGGGGTAGAGAGACCCAGTACTTC; cdr3_aa: CASSSQWGGRETQYF